What follows are 32 T cell receptor beta chains derived from one specimen sequenced in a study of CD8+ T cells in alopecia areata. cDNA prepared by RNA extraction and subsequent reverse transcription served as the template for sequencing. Sequencing used immunoSEQ multiplex PCR; TCRdb keeps in-frame clones, though not all of them. The sample carries fewer than 250,000 clones, 57% recorded once. Specimen: CD4+ T cells sorted from blood, collected at week 0. All receptors come from a human donor with alopecia areata.

Worth noting for this clone: This sample also contains other DNA sequences that code for the same CDR3. The V and J genes are TRBV20-1 and TRBJ2-3; D might be TRBD1 (6 bases). The CDR3 loop spans 10 amino acids. V lost 6 bases and J lost 6, with 7 bases in between. Germline V CDR1 and CDR2: DFQATT, SNEGSKA (reference sequence). The CDR3 DNA reads TGCAGTGCCCAGGGGGATACGCAGTATTTT. Residues: CSAQGDTQYF.

This clone was detected only a few times. This chain joins TRBV25-1 and TRBJ1-2; 8 bases are a match to TRBD1. The CDR3 totals 14 residues. J lost 3 bases, V lost 1 base, and 1 base had no gene match. In germline, CDR1 is MGHDK, CDR2 SYGVNS. CDR3 protein: CASSESGGDYGYTF. The CDR3 bases are TGTGCCAGCAGTGAATCAGGGGGCGACTATGGCTACACCTTC.

The genes are TRBV29-1 and TRBJ2-7, with a possible D match to TRBD2 (6 bases). CDR1 and CDR2 (germline): SQVTM, ANQGSEA. The CDR3 is 15 amino acids. The ends were cut back, 1 base at V and 1 base at J, with 14 bases in the middle. Written as DNA, the CDR3 is TGCAGCGTTGAAGCCGGGACGGCGGGATCCTACGAGCAGTACTTC. Translating gives CSVEAGTAGSYEQYF.

The V and J genes are TRBV9 and TRBJ2-6, with 8 bases matching TRBD1. CDR3 size: 18 residues. The germline V gene has CDR1 SGDLS and CDR2 YYNGEE. V shed 3 bases, J shed 0 bases, and the junction held 8 bases outside the gene matches. CDR3 sequence (DNA): TGTGCCAGCAGCGCCACGACAGGGGTCATCTCTGGGGCCAACGTCCTGACTTTC. Amino acids: CASSATTGVISGANVLTF.

The chain combines TRBV30 with TRBJ1-6; 8 positions match TRBD1. In germline, CDR1 is GTSNPN, CDR2 SVGIG (reference sequence). The CDR3 totals 13 residues. J gave up 12 bases and V 0 bases, and 4 bases lay outside the gene matches. The CDR3 loop reads CAWSVNGQGPLHF. The CDR3 nucleotides are TGTGCCTGGAGTGTAAACGGACAGGGACCCCTCCACTTT.

The rearrangement uses TRBV5-1 and TRBJ2-1; 7 bases line up with TRBD2. V shed 3 bases, J shed 8 bases, and the junction held 14 bases outside the gene matches. Germline V gives CDR1 SGHRS, CDR2 YFSETQ. The CDR3 covers 16 residues. The CDR3 bases are TGCGCCAGCAGCTCGGGAGGCCCCCCGGAGGGATATGAGCAGTTCTTC. Amino acid sequence: CASSSGGPPEGYEQFF.

The J gene is TRBJ1-6, the V gene TRBV7-9; no reliable D call. Trimming shortened V by 5 bases and J by 10 bases, and 12 bases separated the two germline ends. The CDR3 length is 13 residues. Germline assignment: CDR1 SEHNR and CDR2 FQNEAQ (reference sequence). CDR3 amino acids: CASSPRLSSPLHF. As DNA, the CDR3 is TGTGCCAGCAGCCCACGGCTTTCCTCACCCCTCCACTTT. The variable domain in full, with the rest retrieved from reference TRBV7-9 and TRBJ1-6, is DTGVSQNPRHKITKRGQNVTFRCDPISEHNRLYWYRQTLGQGPEFLTYFQNEAQLEKSRLLSDRFSAERPKGSFSTLEIQRTEQGDSAMYLCASSPRLSSPLHFGNGTRLTVT.

The rearrangement links TRBV30 to TRBJ1-5, with unresolved D. V was cut by 1 base and J by 4 bases, with 11 bases left in between. Germline-derived CDR1 and CDR2 are GTSNPN and SVGIG (reference sequence). This CDR3 is built from 14 residues. CDR3 sequence (DNA): TGTGCCTGGAGTGAGGTCCGGGGTAATCAGCCCCAGCATTTT. This codes for CAWSEVRGNQPQHF.

This clone was observed a few times. V is TRBV30 and J is TRBJ1-1; D unresolved. Germline V gene lookup returns CDR1 GTSNPN and CDR2 SVGIG (reference sequence). The length of the CDR3 is 10 residues. Trimming took off 3 bases at V and 6 bases at J, with 5 bases between the two ends. This CDR3 is CAWRVSEAFF. The CDR3 DNA is TGTGCCTGGAGGGTATCTGAAGCTTTCTTT.

CDR3 region: CAWSFRDIQYF. DNA for the CDR3: TGTGCCTGGAGTTTCCGGGACATTCAGTACTTC. The chain couples TRBV30 to TRBJ2-4, with D unclear. With 2 bases removed from V and 8 bases from J, the gap between germline ends came to 7 bases. The CDR3 spans 11 residues. Germline CDR1 is GTSNPN and CDR2 is SVGIG (reference sequence).

The V call is TRBV5-4, the J call TRBJ2-7, with 10 bases lining up with TRBD2. Germline lookup yields CDR1 SGHNT and CDR2 YYREEE (reference sequence). The V segment lost 3 bases and the J segment 4 bases; nucleotides outside the gene matches: 7. This CDR3 is built from 15 residues. This CDR3 is CASSWGSGGQYEQYF. In DNA, the CDR3 is TGTGCCAGCAGCTGGGGTAGCGGGGGGCAATACGAGCAGTACTTC.

The V gene is TRBV4-1, the J gene TRBJ2-4, with D possibly TRBD2 on 6 matching bases. The V gene's germline CDR1 is MGHRA and CDR2 YSYEKL. The CDR3 runs 12 residues. V lost 3 bases and J lost 9, with 9 bases in between. This chain's CDR3 is CASSQTRGIQYF. The CDR3 nucleotides read TGCGCCAGCAGCCAGACTAGAGGCATTCAGTACTTC.

The chain recombines TRBV5-1 with TRBJ1-1; 7 bases line up with TRBD1. Looked up from germline, CDR1 is SGHRS and CDR2 is YFSETQ. After removal of 3 bases from V and 4 bases from J, the junction contained 6 bases not matched to a gene. The CDR3 sequence is 14 residues long. The CDR3 DNA sequence: TGCGCCAGCAGCTACCCAGGGGGAGGCACTGAAGCTTTCTTT. Residues: CASSYPGGGTEAFF.

This clone occurred a few times. V gene TRBV15 combines with J gene TRBJ1-2; unclear D gene. V was pared by 8 bases and J by 5 bases, with 9 bases between. CDR1 and CDR2 (germline): LNHNV, YYDKDF (reference sequence). The CDR3 is 11 residues long. The CDR3 spells CATEWEYGYTF. CDR3 bases: TGTGCCACCGAGTGGGAATATGGCTACACCTTC.

The V gene is TRBV7-9, the J gene TRBJ1-2, with a weak D call TRBD1 (5 bases). This CDR3 has 12 residues. Germline V gives CDR1 SEHNR, CDR2 FQNEAQ (reference sequence). Trimming removed 5 bases at V and 8 bases at J, with 12 bases between. CDR3 nucleotides: TGTGCCAGCAGCCTCATGAGGGGCGGCTACACCTTC. It translates to CASSLMRGGYTF. Drawing the rest from reference TRBV7-9 and TRBJ1-2, the complete variable domain is DTGVSQNPRHKITKRGQNVTFRCDPISEHNRLYWYRQTLGQGPEFLTYFQNEAQLEKSRLLSDRFSAERPKGSFSTLEIQRTEQGDSAMYLCASSLMRGGYTFGSGTRLTVV.

This clone was counted only a few times. J is TRBJ2-5 and V is TRBV30; a possible D gene is TRBD1 (5 bases). V was shortened by 4 bases and J by 5 bases, with 20 bases between the two germline ends. The CDR3 spans 15 residues. The germline V gene has CDR1 GTSNPN and CDR2 SVGIG (reference sequence). This CDR3 is CAWTPVGQGSETQYF. CDR3 nucleotides: TGTGCCTGGACCCCCGTCGGGCAGGGCTCCGAGACCCAGTACTTC.

The CDR3 coding sequence is TGTGCCAGCAGCCAAGCCGACAGGGGGATGGGTGGCTACACCTTC. Residues: CASSQADRGMGGYTF. The gene calls are TRBV4-2 and TRBJ1-2; TRBD1 agrees at 9 bases. V was pared by 1 base and J by 7 bases, with 7 bases of the junction left unmatched. This CDR3 spans 15 amino acids. Germline V CDR1 and CDR2: LGHNA, YNFKEQ.

The sample holds a few counts of this clone. This chain links TRBV5-6 with TRBJ2-7; D could derive from TRBD1 or TRBD2 (5 bases each). The V gene's germline CDR1 is SGHDT and CDR2 YYEEEE. V lost 2 bases to trimming and J lost 5 bases, with 11 bases between them. CDR3 length: 13 amino acids. In DNA form, the CDR3 reads TGTGCCAGCAGCTTTTCAGGGACCCACGAGCAGTACTTC. This gives the protein CASSFSGTHEQYF.

This clone has only one observation. V usage is TRBV7-6 and J usage is TRBJ2-7; D may be TRBD1 (6 bases). CDR3 length: 15 residues. Germline values: CDR1 SGHVS, CDR2 FNYEAQ. V gave up 3 bases and J gave up 0 bases, with 12 bases separating them. The CDR3 region has the DNA TGTGCCAGCAGCTTCGGGACACTAAACTCCTACGAGCAGTACTTC. Its protein product is CASSFGTLNSYEQYF.

The chain uses TRBV5-1 and TRBJ2-7; D may be TRBD2 (6 bases). V gave up 3 bases and J gave up 2 bases, with 12 bases separating them. Germline assignment: CDR1 SGHRS and CDR2 YFSETQ. CDR3 length: 14 amino acids. In DNA form, the CDR3 reads TGCGCCAGCAGCTCGGGACTTCCCCCCTACGAGCAGTACTTC. Translation gives CASSSGLPPYEQYF.

This clone was observed a handful of times. The chain has TRBV18 and TRBJ2-2; 8 bases are shared with TRBD1. Germline CDR1 and CDR2: KGHSH and LQKENI. V shed 3 bases, J shed 5 bases, and the junction held 2 bases outside the gene matches. The CDR3 covers 14 residues. CDR3 amino acids: CASSPDRETGELFF. CDR3 DNA: TGTGCCAGCTCACCGGACAGGGAAACCGGGGAGCTGTTTTTT.

The table lists this clone with many counts. The CDR3 coding sequence is TGTGCCAGCGGAACTAGCCTCCTTGAGCAGTTCTTC. As protein: CASGTSLLEQFF. The chain uses TRBV6-5 and TRBJ2-1; perhaps TRBD2 as D (6 bases). The CDR3 totals 12 residues. V gave up 8 bases and J gave up 9 bases, with 14 bases separating them. CDR1 is MNHEY and CDR2 is SVGAGI in the germline V gene.

The table lists this clone with a few counts. The chain employs TRBV29-1 and TRBJ2-1; the match to TRBD2 covers 7 bases. The CDR3 has 14 amino acids. Germline V gene sequence: CDR1 SQVTM, CDR2 ANQGSEA. Unmatched junction bases numbered 9, after V lost 3 bases and J lost 7 bases. The CDR3 is CSVEGRELWNEQFF. The CDR3 coding sequence is TGCAGCGTTGAGGGGCGGGAGTTGTGGAATGAGCAGTTCTTC.

V is TRBV4-1 and J is TRBJ2-1, with D possibly being TRBD2 (7 bases). CDR1 and CDR2 (germline): MGHRA, YSYEKL. With 8 bases removed from V and 0 bases from J, the gap between germline ends came to 17 bases. This CDR3 is built from 16 residues. The chain's CDR3 is CASAGGGAFSYNEQFF. The DNA for the CDR3 is TGCGCCAGCGCAGGTGGGGGGGCTTTCTCCTACAATGAGCAGTTCTTC.

On this clone: The sample holds other DNA sequences that translate to the same CDR3. The chain uses TRBV29-1 and TRBJ2-7; 11 nucleotides match TRBD1. V lost 6 bases to trimming and J lost 3 bases; unmatched junction nucleotides: 4. The CDR3 totals 13 residues. In germline, CDR1 is SQVTM, CDR2 ANQGSEA. Written as DNA, the CDR3 is TGCAGCGTAACCGGGACAGGGGGCTACGAGCAGTACTTC. Its protein is CSVTGTGGYEQYF.

The chain has TRBV30 and TRBJ1-1, with D possibly matching TRBD1 (6 bases). Per germline, CDR1 GTSNPN and CDR2 SVGIG (reference sequence). There are 15 residues in the CDR3. V lost 2 bases and J lost 3, with 16 bases in between. The CDR3 region is CAWSSGEIRDTEAFF. For the CDR3, the DNA is TGTGCCTGGAGTTCAGGGGAGATTAGAGACACTGAAGCTTTCTTT.

In this sample, this clone turned up once. The chain joins TRBV19 to TRBJ2-6; D call uncertain. The CDR3 covers 13 residues. Germline assignment: CDR1 LNHDA and CDR2 SQIVND (reference sequence). The V end lost 8 bases, the J end lost 1 base, and 6 bases lay between the germline ends. The CDR3 reads CASGESGANVLTF. DNA for the CDR3: TGTGCCAGTGGGGAATCTGGGGCCAACGTCCTGACTTTC.

This clone was picked up a small number of times. The chain has TRBV30 and TRBJ2-1; 9 bases are shared with TRBD2. Germline V gene data show CDR1 as GTSNPN and CDR2 as SVGIG (reference sequence). Germline trimming cut 3 bases from V and 4 bases from J; bases unmatched to any gene: 13. The CDR3 has 17 residues. The CDR3 is CAWSRLAAEDLYNEQFF. The CDR3 DNA reads TGTGCCTGGAGCCGACTAGCGGCAGAGGATCTTTACAATGAGCAGTTCTTC. The full variable domain, its missing parts supplied by reference TRBV30 and TRBJ2-1, is SQTIHQWPATLVQPVGSPLSLECTVEGTSNPNLYWYRQAAGRGLQLLFYSVGIGQISSEVPQNLSASRPQDRQFILSSKKLLLSDSGFYLCAWSRLAAEDLYNEQFFGPGTRLTVL.

The rearrangement uses TRBV27 and TRBJ2-7; 7 nucleotides align to TRBD1. CDR1 and CDR2 from the germline V gene are MNHEY and SMNVEV (reference sequence). The ends lost 5 bases at V and 2 bases at J; junction bases unmatched: 6. The CDR3 sequence is 14 residues long. The CDR3 DNA is TGTGCCAGCAGTCCTCGGGACAGCGCCTACGAGCAGTACTTC. This sequence encodes CASSPRDSAYEQYF.

This clone has a handful of counts. This rearrangement joins TRBV2 to TRBJ1-4; 12 positions match TRBD1. The trim removed 3 bases at V and 8 bases at J, leaving 7 bases unmatched. From germline, CDR1 is SNHLY and CDR2 FYNNEI. The CDR3 extends over 16 amino acids. CDR3 sequence (DNA): TGTGCCAGCAGTGATTGGGACAGGGGGCCTTTGGAAAAACTGTTTTTT. It codes for CASSDWDRGPLEKLFF.

In its sample, this clone was seen a few times. This rearrangement joins TRBV7-9 to TRBJ1-1, with 9 bases fitting TRBD1. The V gene end was trimmed by 1 base and the J gene end by 10 bases; junction bases not matched to a gene: 4. Looked up from germline, CDR1 is SEHNR and CDR2 is FQNEAQ (reference sequence). The CDR3 totals 13 residues. CDR3 in DNA: TGTGCCAGCAGCTTAGTAACAGGGGGCTCAGCTTTCTTT. Its protein is CASSLVTGGSAFF.

CDR3 region: CAWKREGVYEQYF. The CDR3 DNA reads as TGTGCCTGGAAGCGGGAGGGCGTGTACGAGCAGTACTTC. The chain combines TRBV30 with TRBJ2-7; TRBD2 aligns across 10 bases. The germline gives CDR1 GTSNPN, CDR2 SVGIG (reference sequence). V lost 4 bases and J lost 4; bases outside the gene matches: 4. This CDR3 is built from 13 residues. The complete variable domain, with remaining parts taken from reference TRBV30 and TRBJ2-7, reads SQTIHQWPATLVQPVGSPLSLECTVEGTSNPNLYWYRQAAGRGLQLLFYSVGIGQISSEVPQNLSASRPQDRQFILSSKKLLLSDSGFYLCAWKREGVYEQYFGPGTRLTVT.